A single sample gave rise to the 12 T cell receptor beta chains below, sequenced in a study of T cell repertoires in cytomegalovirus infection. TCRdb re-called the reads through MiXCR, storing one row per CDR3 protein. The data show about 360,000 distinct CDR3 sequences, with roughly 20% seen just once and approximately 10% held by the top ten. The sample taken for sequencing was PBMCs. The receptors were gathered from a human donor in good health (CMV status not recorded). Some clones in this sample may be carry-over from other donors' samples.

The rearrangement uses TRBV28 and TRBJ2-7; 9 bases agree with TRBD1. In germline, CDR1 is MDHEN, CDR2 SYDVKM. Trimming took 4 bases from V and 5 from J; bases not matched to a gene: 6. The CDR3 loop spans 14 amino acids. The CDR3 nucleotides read TGTGCCAGCAGTTCTGGGACAGGGAACGACGAGCAGTACTTC. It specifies CASSSGTGNDEQYF.

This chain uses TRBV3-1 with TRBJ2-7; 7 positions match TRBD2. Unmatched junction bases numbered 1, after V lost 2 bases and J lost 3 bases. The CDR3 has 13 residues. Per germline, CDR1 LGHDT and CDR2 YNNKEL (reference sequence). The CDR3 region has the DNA TGTGCCAGCAGCCAATGGGGGGGCTACGAGCAGTACTTC. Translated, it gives CASSQWGGYEQYF.

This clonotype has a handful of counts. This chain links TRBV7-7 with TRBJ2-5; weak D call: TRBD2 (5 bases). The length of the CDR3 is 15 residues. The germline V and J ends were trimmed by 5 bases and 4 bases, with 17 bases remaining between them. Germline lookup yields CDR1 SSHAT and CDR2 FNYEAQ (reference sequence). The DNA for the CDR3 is TGTGCCAGCAGCCAAACCGGGGTACGGGTAGAGACCCAGTACTTC. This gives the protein CASSQTGVRVETQYF. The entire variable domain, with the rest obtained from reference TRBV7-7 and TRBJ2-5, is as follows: GAGVSQSPRYKVTKRGQDVTLRCDPISSHATLYWYQQALGQGPEFLTYFNYEAQPDKSGLPSDRFSAERPEGSISTLTIQRTEQRDSAMYRCASSQTGVRVETQYFGPGTRLLVL.

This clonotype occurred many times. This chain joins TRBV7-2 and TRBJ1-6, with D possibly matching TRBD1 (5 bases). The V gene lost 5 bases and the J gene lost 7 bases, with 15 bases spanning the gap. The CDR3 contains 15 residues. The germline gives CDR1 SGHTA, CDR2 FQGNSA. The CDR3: CASSPGTGENSPLHF. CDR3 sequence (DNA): TGTGCCAGCAGCCCCGGGACTGGGGAGAATTCACCCCTCCACTTT.

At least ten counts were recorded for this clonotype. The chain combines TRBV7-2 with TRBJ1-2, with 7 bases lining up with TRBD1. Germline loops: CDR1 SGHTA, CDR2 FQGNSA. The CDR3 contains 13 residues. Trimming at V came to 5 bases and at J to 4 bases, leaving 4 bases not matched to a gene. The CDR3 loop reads CASSQQGIYGYTF. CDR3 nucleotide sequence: TGTGCCAGCAGCCAACAGGGGATCTATGGCTACACCTTC.

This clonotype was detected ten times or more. The CDR3 region is CASSSAGFGVKEPQHF. The CDR3 coding sequence is TGTGCCAGCAGTTCAGCAGGGTTTGGGGTTAAGGAGCCCCAGCATTTT. The chain combines TRBV28 with TRBJ1-5; D perhaps matches TRBD1 (5 bases). With 4 bases removed from V and 8 bases from J, the gap between germline ends came to 21 bases. The germline CDR1 and CDR2 sequences are MDHEN and SYDVKM. CDR3 size: 16 residues.

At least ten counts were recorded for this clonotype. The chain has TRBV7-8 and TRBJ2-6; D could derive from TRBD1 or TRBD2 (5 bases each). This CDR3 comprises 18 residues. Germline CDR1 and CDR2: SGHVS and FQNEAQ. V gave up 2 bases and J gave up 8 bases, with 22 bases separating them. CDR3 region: CASSLFTAGRIRTNVLTF. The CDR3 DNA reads TGTGCCAGCAGCTTATTTACGGCAGGGAGAATTCGGACCAACGTCCTGACTTTC.

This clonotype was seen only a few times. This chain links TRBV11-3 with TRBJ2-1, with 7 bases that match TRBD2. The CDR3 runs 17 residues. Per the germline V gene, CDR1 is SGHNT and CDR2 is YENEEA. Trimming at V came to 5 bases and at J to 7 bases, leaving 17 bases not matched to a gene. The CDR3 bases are TGTGCCAGCAGCCACCCCCGGGGGAGGGCCTTGAGGAATGAGCAGTTCTTC. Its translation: CASSHPRGRALRNEQFF.

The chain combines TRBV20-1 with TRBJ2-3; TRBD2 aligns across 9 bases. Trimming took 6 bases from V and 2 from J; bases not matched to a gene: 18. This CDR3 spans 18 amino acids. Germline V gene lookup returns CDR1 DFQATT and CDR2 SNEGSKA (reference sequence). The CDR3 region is CSANNPSGMRGSTDTQYF. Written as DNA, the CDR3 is TGCAGTGCCAATAATCCTAGCGGGATGAGGGGTTCCACAGATACGCAGTATTTT.

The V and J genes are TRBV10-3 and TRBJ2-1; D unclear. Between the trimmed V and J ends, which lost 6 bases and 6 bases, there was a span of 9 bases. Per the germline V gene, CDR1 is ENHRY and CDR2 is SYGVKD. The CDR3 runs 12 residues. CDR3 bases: TGTGCCATCAGAGCTATCTTCAATGAGCAGTTCTTC. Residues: CAIRAIFNEQFF.

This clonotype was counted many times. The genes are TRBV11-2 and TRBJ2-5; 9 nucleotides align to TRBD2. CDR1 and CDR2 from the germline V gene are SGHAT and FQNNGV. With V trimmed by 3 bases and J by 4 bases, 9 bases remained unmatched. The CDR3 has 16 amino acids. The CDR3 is CASSFFSGSSGETQYF. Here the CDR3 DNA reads TGTGCCAGCAGCTTTTTTAGCGGGAGTAGTGGAGAGACCCAGTACTTC.

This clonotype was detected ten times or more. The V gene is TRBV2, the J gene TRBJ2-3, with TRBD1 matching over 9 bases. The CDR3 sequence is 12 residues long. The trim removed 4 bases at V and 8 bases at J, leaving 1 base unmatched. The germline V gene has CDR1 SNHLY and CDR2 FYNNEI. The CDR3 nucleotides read TGTGCCAGCAGTGTGGACAGGGGTACGCAGTATTTT. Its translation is CASSVDRGTQYF. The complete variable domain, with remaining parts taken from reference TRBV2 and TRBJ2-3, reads EPEVTQTPSHQVTQMGQEVILRCVPISNHLYFYWYRQILGQKVEFLVSFYNNEISEKSEIFDDQFSVERPDGSNFTLKIRSTKLEDSAMYFCASSVDRGTQYFGPGTRLTVL.